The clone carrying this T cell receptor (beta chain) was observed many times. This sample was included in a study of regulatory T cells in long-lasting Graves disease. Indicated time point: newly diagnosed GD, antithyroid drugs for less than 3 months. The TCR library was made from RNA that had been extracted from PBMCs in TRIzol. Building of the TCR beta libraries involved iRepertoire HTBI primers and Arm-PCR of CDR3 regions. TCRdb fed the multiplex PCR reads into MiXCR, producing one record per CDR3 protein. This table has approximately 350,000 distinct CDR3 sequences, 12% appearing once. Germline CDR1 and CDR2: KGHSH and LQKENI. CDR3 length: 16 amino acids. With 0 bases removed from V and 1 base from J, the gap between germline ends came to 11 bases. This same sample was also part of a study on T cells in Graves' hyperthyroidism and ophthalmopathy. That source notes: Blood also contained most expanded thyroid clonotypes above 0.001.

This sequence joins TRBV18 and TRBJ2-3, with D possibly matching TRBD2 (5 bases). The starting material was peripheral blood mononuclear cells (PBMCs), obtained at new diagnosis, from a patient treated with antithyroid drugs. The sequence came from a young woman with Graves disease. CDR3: CASSPPRAAGTDTQYF. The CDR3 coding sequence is TGTGCCAGCTCACCACCGCGGGCAGCTGGCACAGATACGCAGTATTTT.